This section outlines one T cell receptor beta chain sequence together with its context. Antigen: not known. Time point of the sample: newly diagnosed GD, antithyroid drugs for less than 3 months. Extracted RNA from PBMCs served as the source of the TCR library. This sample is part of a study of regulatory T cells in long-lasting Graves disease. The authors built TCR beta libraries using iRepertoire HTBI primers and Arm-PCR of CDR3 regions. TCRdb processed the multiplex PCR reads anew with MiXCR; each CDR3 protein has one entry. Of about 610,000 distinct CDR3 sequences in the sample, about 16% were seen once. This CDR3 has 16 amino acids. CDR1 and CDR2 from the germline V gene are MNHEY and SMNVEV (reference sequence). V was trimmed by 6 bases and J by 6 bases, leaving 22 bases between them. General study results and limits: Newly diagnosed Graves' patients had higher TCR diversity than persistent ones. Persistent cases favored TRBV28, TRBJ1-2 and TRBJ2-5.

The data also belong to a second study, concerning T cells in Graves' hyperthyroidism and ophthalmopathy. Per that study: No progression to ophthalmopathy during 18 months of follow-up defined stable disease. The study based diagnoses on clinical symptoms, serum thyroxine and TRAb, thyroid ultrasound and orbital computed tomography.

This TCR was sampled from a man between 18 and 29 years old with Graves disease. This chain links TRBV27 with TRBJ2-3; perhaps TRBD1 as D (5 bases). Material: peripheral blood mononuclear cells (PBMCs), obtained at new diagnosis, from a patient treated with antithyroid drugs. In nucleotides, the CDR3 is TGTGCCAGCAGACGCGTCCAGGGCAGGGTCAGGGATACGCAGTATTTT. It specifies CASRRVQGRVRDTQYF.